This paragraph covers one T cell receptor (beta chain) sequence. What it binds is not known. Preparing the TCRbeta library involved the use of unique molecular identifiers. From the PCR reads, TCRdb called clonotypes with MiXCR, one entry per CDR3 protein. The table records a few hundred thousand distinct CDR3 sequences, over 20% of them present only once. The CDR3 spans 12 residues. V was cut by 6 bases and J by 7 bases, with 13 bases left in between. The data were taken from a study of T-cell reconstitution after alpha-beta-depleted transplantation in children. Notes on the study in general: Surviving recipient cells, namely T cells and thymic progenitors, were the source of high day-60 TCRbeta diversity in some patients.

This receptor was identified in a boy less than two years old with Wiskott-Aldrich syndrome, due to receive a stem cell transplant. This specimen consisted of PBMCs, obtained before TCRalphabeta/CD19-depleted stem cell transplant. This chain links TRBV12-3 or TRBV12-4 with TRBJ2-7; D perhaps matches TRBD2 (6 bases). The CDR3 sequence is CASREGPGEQYF. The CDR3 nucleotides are TGTGCCAGCAGGGAGGGCCCGGGTGAGCAGTACTTC.